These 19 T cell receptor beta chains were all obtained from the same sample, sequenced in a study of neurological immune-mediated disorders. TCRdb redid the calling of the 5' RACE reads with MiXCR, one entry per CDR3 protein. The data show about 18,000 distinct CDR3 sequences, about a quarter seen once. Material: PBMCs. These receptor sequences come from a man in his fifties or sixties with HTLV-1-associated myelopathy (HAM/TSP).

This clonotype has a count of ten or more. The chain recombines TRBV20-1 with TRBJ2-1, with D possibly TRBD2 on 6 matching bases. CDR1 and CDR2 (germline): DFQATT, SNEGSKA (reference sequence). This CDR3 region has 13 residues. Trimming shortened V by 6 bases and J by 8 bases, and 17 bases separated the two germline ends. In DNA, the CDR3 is TGCAGTGCGGGACCCGCGGGGCTCGATGAGCAGTTCTTC. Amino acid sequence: CSAGPAGLDEQFF.

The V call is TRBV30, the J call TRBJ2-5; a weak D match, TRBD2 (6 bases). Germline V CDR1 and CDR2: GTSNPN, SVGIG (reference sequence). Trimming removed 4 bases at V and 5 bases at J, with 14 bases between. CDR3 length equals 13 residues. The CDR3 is CAWKLTSHETQYF. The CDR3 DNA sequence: TGTGCCTGGAAACTGACTAGTCATGAGACCCAGTACTTC. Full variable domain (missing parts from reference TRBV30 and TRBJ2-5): SQTIHQWPATLVQPVGSPLSLECTVEGTSNPNLYWYRQAAGRGLQLLFYSVGIGQISSEVPQNLSASRPQDRQFILSSKKLLLSDSGFYLCAWKLTSHETQYFGPGTRLLVL.

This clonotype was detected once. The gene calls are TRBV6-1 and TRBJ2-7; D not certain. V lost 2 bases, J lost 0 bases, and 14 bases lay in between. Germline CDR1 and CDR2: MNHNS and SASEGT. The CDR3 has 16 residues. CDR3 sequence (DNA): TGTGCCAGCAGTGAACAGAGGACGCATTTCTCCTACGAGCAGTACTTC. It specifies CASSEQRTHFSYEQYF.

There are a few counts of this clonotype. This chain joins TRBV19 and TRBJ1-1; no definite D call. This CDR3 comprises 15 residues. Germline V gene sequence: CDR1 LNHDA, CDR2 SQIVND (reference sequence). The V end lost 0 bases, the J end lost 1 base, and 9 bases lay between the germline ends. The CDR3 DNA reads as TGTGCCAGTAGTATAGATCTTCGGCGGAACACTGAAGCTTTCTTT. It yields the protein CASSIDLRRNTEAFF.

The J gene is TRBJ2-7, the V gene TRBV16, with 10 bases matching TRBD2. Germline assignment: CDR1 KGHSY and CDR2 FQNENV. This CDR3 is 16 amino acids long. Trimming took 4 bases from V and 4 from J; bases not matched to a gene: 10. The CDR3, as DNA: TGTGCCAGCAGCCCGTTAGCGGGAGGAAGGGTTTACGAGCAGTACTTC. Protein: CASSPLAGGRVYEQYF.

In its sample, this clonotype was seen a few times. CDR3 protein: CASSASTNQPQHF. The CDR3 nucleotides read TGTGCCAGCAGCGCTTCCACAAATCAGCCCCAGCATTTT. The chain couples TRBV7-2 to TRBJ1-5; D is ambiguous. The CDR3 length is 13 residues. V was cut by 5 bases and J by 4 bases, with 9 bases left in between. Germline CDR1 SGHTA, CDR2 FQGNSA.

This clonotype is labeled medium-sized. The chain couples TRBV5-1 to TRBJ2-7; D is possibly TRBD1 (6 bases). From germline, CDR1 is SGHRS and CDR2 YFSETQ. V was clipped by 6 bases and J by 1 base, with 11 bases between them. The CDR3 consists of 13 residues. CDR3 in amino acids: CASTQDRSYEQYF. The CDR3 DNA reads TGCGCCAGCACCCAGGACAGATCCTACGAGCAGTACTTC.

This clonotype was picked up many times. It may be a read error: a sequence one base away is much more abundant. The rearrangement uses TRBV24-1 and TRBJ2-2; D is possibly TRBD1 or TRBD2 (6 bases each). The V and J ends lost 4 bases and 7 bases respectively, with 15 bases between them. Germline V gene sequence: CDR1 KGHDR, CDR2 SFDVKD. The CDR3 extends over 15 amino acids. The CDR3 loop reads CATSEGGGDIGELFF. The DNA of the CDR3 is TGTGCCACCAGTGAGGGAGGAGGGGACATCGGGGAGCTGTTTTTT.

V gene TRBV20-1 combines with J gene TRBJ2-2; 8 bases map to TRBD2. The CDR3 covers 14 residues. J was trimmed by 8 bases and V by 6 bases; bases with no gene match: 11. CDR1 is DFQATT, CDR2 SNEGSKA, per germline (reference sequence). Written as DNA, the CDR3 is TGCAGTGCCGAGTGGAGCGGGGGCCCGGGGGAGCTGTTTTTT. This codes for CSAEWSGGPGELFF.

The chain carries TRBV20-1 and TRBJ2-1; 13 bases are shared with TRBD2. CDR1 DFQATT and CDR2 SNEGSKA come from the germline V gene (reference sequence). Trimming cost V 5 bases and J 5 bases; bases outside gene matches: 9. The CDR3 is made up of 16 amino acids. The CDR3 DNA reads TGCAGTGCTGAATTGGGACTAGCGGGGCGGGACAATGAGCAGTTCTTC. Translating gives CSAELGLAGRDNEQFF.

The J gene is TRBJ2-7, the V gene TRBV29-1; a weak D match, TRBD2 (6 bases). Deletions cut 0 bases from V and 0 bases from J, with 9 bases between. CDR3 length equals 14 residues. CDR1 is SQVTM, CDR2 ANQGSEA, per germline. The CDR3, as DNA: TGCAGCGTTGAAGAGGGACTGGGCTCCTACGAGCAGTACTTC. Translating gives CSVEEGLGSYEQYF.

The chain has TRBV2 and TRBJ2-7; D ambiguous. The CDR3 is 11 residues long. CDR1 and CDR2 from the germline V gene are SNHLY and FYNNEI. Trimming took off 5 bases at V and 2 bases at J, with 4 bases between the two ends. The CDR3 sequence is CASSPTYEQYF. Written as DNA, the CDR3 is TGTGCCAGCAGTCCTACCTACGAGCAGTACTTC.

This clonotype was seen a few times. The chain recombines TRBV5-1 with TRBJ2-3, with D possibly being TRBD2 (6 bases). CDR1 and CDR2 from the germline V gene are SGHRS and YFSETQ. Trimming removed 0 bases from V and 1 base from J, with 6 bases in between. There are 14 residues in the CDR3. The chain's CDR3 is CASSLGGGTDTQYF. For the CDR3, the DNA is TGCGCCAGCAGCTTGGGGGGGGGCACAGATACGCAGTATTTT. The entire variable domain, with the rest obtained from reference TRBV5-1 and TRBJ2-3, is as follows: KAGVTQTPRYLIKTRGQQVTLSCSPISGHRSVSWYQQTPGQGLQFLFEYFSETQRNKGNFPGRFSGRQFSNSRSEMNVSTLELGDSALYLCASSLGGGTDTQYFGPGTRLTVL.

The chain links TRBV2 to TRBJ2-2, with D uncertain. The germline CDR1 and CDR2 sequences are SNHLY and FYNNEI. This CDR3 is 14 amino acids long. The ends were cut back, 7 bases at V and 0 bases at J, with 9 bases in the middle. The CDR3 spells CASKRAPNTGELFF. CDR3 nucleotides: TGTGCCAGCAAAAGGGCCCCGAACACCGGGGAGCTGTTTTTT. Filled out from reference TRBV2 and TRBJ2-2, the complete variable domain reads EPEVTQTPSHQVTQMGQEVILRCVPISNHLYFYWYRQILGQKVEFLVSFYNNEISEKSEIFDDQFSVERPDGSNFTLKIRSTKLEDSAMYFCASKRAPNTGELFFGEGSRLTVL.

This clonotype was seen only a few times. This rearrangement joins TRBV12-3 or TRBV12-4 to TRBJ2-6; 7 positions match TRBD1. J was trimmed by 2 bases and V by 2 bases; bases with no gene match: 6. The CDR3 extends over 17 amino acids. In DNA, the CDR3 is TGTGCCAGCAGTTTAAAGGGGGCAGGAACTGGGGCCAACGTCCTGACTTTC. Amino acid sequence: CASSLKGAGTGANVLTF.

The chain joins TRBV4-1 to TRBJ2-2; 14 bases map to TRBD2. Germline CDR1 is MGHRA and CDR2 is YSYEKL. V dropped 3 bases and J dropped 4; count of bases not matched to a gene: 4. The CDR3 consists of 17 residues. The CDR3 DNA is TGCGCCAGCAGCCAGTCGGGACTAGCGGGGGCCACCGGGGAGCTGTTTTTT. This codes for CASSQSGLAGATGELFF.

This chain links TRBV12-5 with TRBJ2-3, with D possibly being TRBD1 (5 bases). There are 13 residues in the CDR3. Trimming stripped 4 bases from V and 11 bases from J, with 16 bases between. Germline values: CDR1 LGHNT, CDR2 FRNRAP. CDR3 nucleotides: TGTGCTAGTGGTTCGTCGACAGACCGTTGGCAGTATTTT. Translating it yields CASGSSTDRWQYF.

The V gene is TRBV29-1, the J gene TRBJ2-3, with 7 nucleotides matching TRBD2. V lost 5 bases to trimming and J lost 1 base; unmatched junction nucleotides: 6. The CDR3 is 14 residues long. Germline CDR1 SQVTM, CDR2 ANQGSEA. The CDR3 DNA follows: TGCAGCGTTCGAGATGGACTAGGCACAGATACGCAGTATTTT. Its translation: CSVRDGLGTDTQYF.

The CDR3 spells CASSLGTELGNQPQHF. In nucleotides, the CDR3 is TGTGCCAGCAGCTTGGGGACAGAACTTGGTAATCAGCCCCAGCATTTT. The chain recombines TRBV5-5 with TRBJ1-5, with a tentative D call TRBD1 (6 bases). CDR3 length: 16 residues. Trimming took 0 bases from V and 4 from J, leaving 14 bases between them. The germline V gene encodes CDR1 SGHKS and CDR2 YYEKEE (reference sequence).